Each of the 24 T cell receptor beta chains below was sequenced from the same sample in a study of graft-versus-host responses after intestinal transplantation (dated by TCRdb to 2020 to 2023). Libraries were constructed by the immunoSEQ multiplex PCR assay. Sourced from immuneACCESS, this table was stored by TCRdb with only in-frame sequences that have V and J called. A share of the clones is absent; for the studies checked, an unresolved V gene accounts for under half, and the remainder has no known explanation. The sample records 75,000 to 90,000 clones, less than 90% of which are singletons. Of the sample, roughly 0.31% falls within the top ten clones. No antigen has been identified for these receptors. This specimen's time point label, interpreted: cells obtained before transplantation from donor or recipient. The material was unstimulated CD4+ T cells sorted from spleen or lymph node cells, obtained before intestinal transplant. These receptors all stem from a human donor who received an intestinal transplant.

The rearrangement links TRBV5-1 to TRBJ2-7; tentative D call: TRBD2 (5 bases). Per germline, CDR1 SGHRS and CDR2 YFSETQ. This CDR3 is 16 amino acids long. The V end lost 0 bases, the J end lost 2 bases, and 15 bases lay between the germline ends. CDR3 amino acids: CASSLGTGLYTYEQYF. The CDR3 region has the DNA TGCGCCAGCAGCTTGGGGACTGGACTTTATACCTACGAGCAGTACTTC.

The chain has TRBV7-2 and TRBJ2-1; no firm D call. There are 12 residues in the CDR3. The ends were cut back, 6 bases at V and 6 bases at J, with 9 bases in the middle. CDR1 and CDR2 from the germline V gene are SGHTA and FQGNSA. CDR3 in DNA: TGTGCCAGCAGGCCGACTTTCAATGAGCAGTTCTTC. It yields the protein CASRPTFNEQFF. Variable domain in full (rest from reference TRBV7-2 and TRBJ2-1): GAGVSQSPSNKVTEKGKDVELRCDPISGHTALYWYRQSLGQGLEFLIYFQGNSAPDKSGLPSDRFSAERTGGSVSTLTIQRTQQEDSAVYLCASRPTFNEQFFGPGTRLTVL.

This chain uses TRBV28 with TRBJ2-2; D call uncertain. CDR1 is MDHEN and CDR2 is SYDVKM in the germline V gene. V was pared by 5 bases and J by 4 bases, with 2 bases between. The CDR3 spans 11 residues. The CDR3 region has the DNA TGTGCCAGCAGTCTCACCGGGGAGCTGTTTTTT. It codes for CASSLTGELFF.

The sample holds a few counts of this clone. The chain is built from TRBV27 and TRBJ2-6, with D tentatively TRBD1 (5 bases). V was shortened by 6 bases and J by 2 bases, with 17 bases between the two germline ends. The CDR3 runs to 17 residues. Germline CDR1 is MNHEY and CDR2 is SMNVEV (reference sequence). The DNA of the CDR3 is TGTGCCAGCAGGACCCCTCTTTTCAGGGCTGGGGCCAACGTCCTGACTTTC. It encodes CASRTPLFRAGANVLTF.

V usage is TRBV5-1 and J usage is TRBJ2-5; 8 nucleotides line up with TRBD1. Germline CDR1 is SGHRS and CDR2 is YFSETQ. Trimming cost V 5 bases and J 5 bases; bases outside gene matches: 8. The CDR3 runs to 14 residues. The CDR3 region has the DNA TGCGCCAGCAGACCTCAGGGGGCGCGTGAGACCCAGTACTTC. It specifies CASRPQGARETQYF. Full variable domain (missing parts from reference TRBV5-1 and TRBJ2-5): KAGVTQTPRYLIKTRGQQVTLSCSPISGHRSVSWYQQTPGQGLQFLFEYFSETQRNKGNFPGRFSGRQFSNSRSEMNVSTLELGDSALYLCASRPQGARETQYFGPGTRLLVL.

This chain connects TRBV27 to TRBJ2-5, with a tentative D call TRBD2 (6 bases). The CDR3 totals 14 residues. The V end was cut by 0 bases, the J end by 5 bases, with 10 bases between. Germline CDR1 is MNHEY and CDR2 is SMNVEV (reference sequence). CDR3 region: CASSLSPGGETQYF. As DNA, the CDR3 is TGTGCCAGCAGTTTATCTCCTGGGGGGGAGACCCAGTACTTC.

V usage is TRBV2 and J usage is TRBJ1-4, with D perhaps matching TRBD1 (6 bases). Germline V CDR1 and CDR2: SNHLY, FYNNEI. The CDR3 sequence is 14 residues long. Trimming stripped 8 bases from V and 3 bases from J, with 13 bases between. The CDR3 protein is CASGRQVSNEKLFF. The CDR3 DNA reads as TGTGCCAGCGGAAGACAGGTATCTAATGAAAAACTGTTTTTT.

The rearrangement links TRBV7-9 to TRBJ1-2; D is possibly TRBD1 (5 bases). The CDR3 is 14 amino acids. Trimming shortened V by 3 bases and J by 4 bases, and 12 bases separated the two germline ends. Germline CDR1 is SEHNR and CDR2 is FQNEAQ (reference sequence). The CDR3 is CASSLAGGLYGYTF. The CDR3 coding sequence is TGTGCCAGCAGCTTGGCTGGGGGACTCTATGGCTACACCTTC.

This sequence joins TRBV19 and TRBJ1-2; 12 bases agree with TRBD1. The ends lost 8 bases at V and 8 bases at J; junction bases unmatched: 15. The CDR3 loop spans 16 amino acids. CDR1 LNHDA and CDR2 SQIVND come from the germline V gene (reference sequence). The CDR3 sequence is CASGLGTGGGLGGYTF. CDR3 bases: TGTGCCAGTGGACTTGGGACAGGGGGCGGGCTGGGAGGCTACACCTTC. Full variable domain (missing parts from reference TRBV19 and TRBJ1-2): DGGITQSPKYLFRKEGQNVTLSCEQNLNHDAMYWYRQDPGQGLRLIYYSQIVNDFQKGDIAEGYSVSREKKESFPLTVTSAQKNPTAFYLCASGLGTGGGLGGYTFGSGTRLTVV.

The chain carries TRBV29-1 and TRBJ2-7, with D maybe TRBD2 (6 bases). Trimming took off 6 bases at V and 2 bases at J, with 17 bases between the two ends. Germline loops: CDR1 SQVTM, CDR2 ANQGSEA. The CDR3 loop spans 14 amino acids. CDR3 sequence reads: CSVAAGRSAYEQYF. The CDR3 region has the DNA TGCAGCGTAGCCGCGGGGAGGTCAGCCTACGAGCAGTACTTC.

This rearrangement joins TRBV19 to TRBJ1-1, with D tentatively TRBD1 (5 bases). The germline V and J ends were trimmed by 5 bases and 1 base, with 8 bases remaining between them. Germline loops: CDR1 LNHDA, CDR2 SQIVND (reference sequence). This CDR3 has 13 amino acids. The CDR3 sequence: CASSDSWNTEAFF. The CDR3 nucleotides are TGTGCCAGTAGTGACAGTTGGAACACTGAAGCTTTCTTT.

The gene calls are TRBV9 and TRBJ2-1; 7 bases agree with TRBD1. Germline trimming cut 0 bases from V and 5 bases from J; bases unmatched to any gene: 5. In germline, CDR1 is SGDLS, CDR2 YYNGEE. The CDR3 spans 15 residues. CDR3 sequence (DNA): TGTGCCAGCAGCGTAGAGGACAGGAGGAACAATGAGCAGTTCTTC. It specifies CASSVEDRRNNEQFF.

This chain links TRBV5-1 with TRBJ2-3, with a possible D match to TRBD1 (5 bases). This CDR3 spans 15 amino acids. The V gene's germline CDR1 is SGHRS and CDR2 YFSETQ. Trimming shortened V by 3 bases and J by 3 bases, and 14 bases separated the two germline ends. CDR3: CASSSGLGVTDTQYF. The CDR3 coding sequence is TGCGCCAGCAGCTCAGGGTTAGGGGTTACAGATACGCAGTATTTT.

The chain uses TRBV19 and TRBJ2-5; 14 nucleotides agree with TRBD2. Germline CDR1 reads LNHDA; CDR2 reads SQIVND (reference sequence). CDR3 length: 15 amino acids. V lost 8 bases and J lost 3; bases outside the gene matches: 5. The CDR3 protein is CASGRLAGGKETQYF. For the CDR3, the DNA is TGTGCCAGTGGGAGACTAGCGGGGGGGAAAGAGACCCAGTACTTC.

This sequence joins TRBV10-1 and TRBJ2-3; 7 bases fit TRBD2. CDR1 is WNHNN, CDR2 SYGVQD, per germline (reference sequence). The CDR3 spans 14 residues. V dropped 5 bases and J dropped 3; count of bases not matched to a gene: 5. The CDR3 spells CASSPGLGTDTQYF. The CDR3 DNA sequence: TGCGCCAGCAGTCCCGGACTAGGGACAGATACGCAGTATTTT.

This chain links TRBV9 with TRBJ2-3; no clear D. V dropped 3 bases and J dropped 6 bases, with 11 bases sitting between them. Germline values: CDR1 SGDLS, CDR2 YYNGEE. The CDR3 has 13 amino acids. CDR3 in amino acids: CASSADTRDTQYF. The CDR3 nucleotides read TGTGCCAGCAGCGCTGACACTCGGGATACGCAGTATTTT.

This clone occurred once. This chain uses TRBV6-5 with TRBJ1-2, with 7 positions matching TRBD1. The CDR3 sequence is 15 residues long. V lost 4 bases to trimming and J lost 1 base; unmatched junction nucleotides: 6. From germline, CDR1 is MNHEY and CDR2 SVGAGI. The CDR3 nucleotides are TGTGCCAGCAGTTCCTCTTACAGGGGTAACTATGGCTACACCTTC. Its protein product is CASSSSYRGNYGYTF.

The rearrangement uses TRBV29-1 and TRBJ1-3, with TRBD1 matching 7 bases. The CDR3 has 13 residues. Losses at the gene ends were 4 bases for V and 0 bases for J; bases not matched to a gene: 0. CDR1 and CDR2 from the germline V gene are SQVTM and ANQGSEA. Here the CDR3 reads CSVGTGSGNTIYF. The CDR3 region has the DNA TGCAGCGTTGGGACAGGCTCTGGAAACACCATATATTTT.

Written as DNA, the CDR3 is TGTGCCAGCAGCTTATACCCGTCAAGGGAGACAACCTACGAGCAGTACTTC. Amino acids: CASSLYPSRETTYEQYF. V and J are TRBV7-9 and TRBJ2-7; a weak D match, TRBD2 (5 bases). Trimming left V 2 bases short and J 2 bases short, with 19 bases between. Germline V gene sequence: CDR1 SEHNR, CDR2 FQNEAQ (reference sequence). The CDR3 covers 17 residues.

J is TRBJ2-5 and V is TRBV4-1; TRBD2 matches 10 bases. The germline V gene encodes CDR1 MGHRA and CDR2 YSYEKL. The length of the CDR3 is 16 residues. V trimming: 0 bases; J trimming: 0 bases; junction bases outside the gene matches: 1. CDR3 nucleotide sequence: TGCGCCAGCAGCCAAGAACTAGCGGGGTACCAAGAGACCCAGTACTTC. This translates into CASSQELAGYQETQYF.

The chain uses TRBV9 and TRBJ2-3; unclear D gene. Trimming stripped 0 bases from V and 2 bases from J, with 7 bases between. Per germline, CDR1 SGDLS and CDR2 YYNGEE. There are 14 residues in the CDR3. CDR3 loop: CASSVDPDTDTQYF. The CDR3 DNA follows: TGTGCCAGCAGCGTAGATCCAGACACAGATACGCAGTATTTT.

This clone was seen once. J is TRBJ1-4 and V is TRBV7-6; 7 bases align to TRBD1. This CDR3 contains 14 residues. V was clipped by 5 bases and J by 7 bases; unmatched bases: 7. Germline CDR1 SGHVS, CDR2 FNYEAQ. CDR3 bases: TGTGCCAGCAGCCGGAGACAGGGCGGTGAAAAACTGTTTTTT. Protein: CASSRRQGGEKLFF.

V and J are TRBV10-2 and TRBJ2-1; 10 bases align to TRBD1. The length of the CDR3 is 13 residues. The J segment lost 6 bases and the V segment lost 8 bases, leaving 4 bases of the junction unmatched. The V gene's germline CDR1 is WSHSY and CDR2 SAAADI. CDR3 sequence: CASSRTGGNEQFF. In nucleotides, the CDR3 is TGCGCCAGCTCACGGACAGGGGGCAATGAGCAGTTCTTC.

The chain has TRBV5-1 and TRBJ2-1, with 8 nucleotides matching TRBD2. CDR3 length equals 17 residues. The J segment lost 2 bases and the V segment lost 0 bases, leaving 7 bases of the junction unmatched. The germline V gene encodes CDR1 SGHRS and CDR2 YFSETQ. In nucleotides, the CDR3 is TGCGCCAGCAGCTTGGCTACTAGCGGTGAACCCTACAATGAGCAGTTCTTC. It specifies CASSLATSGEPYNEQFF.